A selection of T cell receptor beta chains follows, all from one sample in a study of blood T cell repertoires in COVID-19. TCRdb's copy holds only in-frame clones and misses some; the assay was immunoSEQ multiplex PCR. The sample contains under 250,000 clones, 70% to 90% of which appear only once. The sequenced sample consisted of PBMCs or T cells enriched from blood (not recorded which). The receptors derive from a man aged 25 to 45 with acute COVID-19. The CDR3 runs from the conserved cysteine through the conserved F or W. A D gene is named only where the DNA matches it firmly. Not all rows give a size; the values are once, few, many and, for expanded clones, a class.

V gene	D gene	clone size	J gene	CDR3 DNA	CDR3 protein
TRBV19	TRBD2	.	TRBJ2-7	TGTGCCAAAAAGCGGGGGTCCTCCTACGAGCAGTACTTC	CAKKRGSSYEQYF
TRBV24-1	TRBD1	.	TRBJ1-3	TGTGCCACCAGTGCAAGACCCCGAGGACAGGGCAATGGAAACACCATATATTTT	CATSARPRGQGNGNTIYF
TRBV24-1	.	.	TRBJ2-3	TGTGCCACCAGTGATCGAACAGGAGCCACAGATACGCAGTATTTT	CATSDRTGATDTQYF
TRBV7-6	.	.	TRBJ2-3	TGTGCCAGCAGCTTAGGGTTGAGGGCAGATACGCAGTATTTT	CASSLGLRADTQYF
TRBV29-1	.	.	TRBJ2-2	TGCAGCGTGAGGAAGGCCTCGAACACCGGGGAGCTGTTTTTT	CSVRKASNTGELFF
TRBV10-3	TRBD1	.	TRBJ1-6	TGTGCCATCAGCTGGACCGGGACAGGGCCCAATTCACCCCTCCACTTT	CAISWTGTGPNSPLHF
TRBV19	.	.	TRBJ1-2	TGTGCCACCCCAACTAACCCCTATGGCTACACCTTC	CATPTNPYGYTF
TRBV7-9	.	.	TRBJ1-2	TGTGCCAGCAGCTTAGATCTAGCAGGGGTTGGCTATGGCTACACCTTC	CASSLDLAGVGYGYTF
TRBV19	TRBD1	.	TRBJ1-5	TGTGCCAGTAGTACAGACAGGGCTCAGCCCCAGCATTTT	CASSTDRAQPQHF
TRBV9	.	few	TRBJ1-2	TGTGCCAGCAGCGCAGGATTGAACAGCTATGGCTACACCTTC	CASSAGLNSYGYTF
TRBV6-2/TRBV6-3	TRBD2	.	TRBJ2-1	TGTGCCAGCAGCTCTGCCGGCGGGGGGGTGTACAATGAGCAGTTCTTC	CASSSAGGGVYNEQFF
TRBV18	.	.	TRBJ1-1	TGTGCCAGCTCACCATACTTATGGGGGGAAACTTTCTTT	CASSPYLWGETFF
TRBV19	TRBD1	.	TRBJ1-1	TGTGCCACGAGGCTGGGGGCACAGGGGGTGACTGAAGCTTTCTTT	CATRLGAQGVTEAFF
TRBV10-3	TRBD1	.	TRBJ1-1	TGTGCCATCACTGACAGGGGGGTGAACACTGAAGCTTTCTTT	CAITDRGVNTEAFF
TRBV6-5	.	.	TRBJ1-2	TGTGCCAGCAGTCCCCGGTCCGGCTATGGCTACACCTTC	CASSPRSGYGYTF
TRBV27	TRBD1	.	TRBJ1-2	TGTGCCAGCAGTTTGGAGGGGGCAGGTGGCTACACCTTC	CASSLEGAGGYTF
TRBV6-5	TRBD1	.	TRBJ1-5	TGTGCCAGCAGTCCATCAGGGGGTGGAAATCAGCCCCAGCATTTT	CASSPSGGGNQPQHF
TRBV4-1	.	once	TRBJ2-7	TGCGCCAGCAGCCAAGAGGTGAAGGGGACCTACGAGCAGTACTTC	CASSQEVKGTYEQYF
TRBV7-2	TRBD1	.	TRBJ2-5	TGTGCCAGCAACCAGGGGGTAGGGCAGGAGACCCAGTACTTC	CASNQGVGQETQYF
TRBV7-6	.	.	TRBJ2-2	TGTGCCAGCAGCTTAGCCCAGGGCTACACCGGGGAGCTGTTTTTT	CASSLAQGYTGELFF
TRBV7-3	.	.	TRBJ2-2	TGTGCCAGCAGCTTAAATCCGGGAGCGAACACCGGGGAGCTGTTTTTT	CASSLNPGANTGELFF
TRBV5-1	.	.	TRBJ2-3	TGCGCCAGCGGGGGAGGCCAGCGCAGCACAGATACGCAGTATTTT	CASGGGQRSTDTQYF
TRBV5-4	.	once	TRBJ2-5	TGTGCCAGCATTGACAGCCCCCAAGAGACCCAGTACTTC	CASIDSPQETQYF
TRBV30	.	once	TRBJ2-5	TGTGCCTGGGAGACAGGTCAAGAGACCCAGTACTTC	CAWETGQETQYF
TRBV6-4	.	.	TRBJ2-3	TGTGCCAGCAGGGCGGGGACAGCTAGCACAGATACGCAGTATTTT	CASRAGTASTDTQYF
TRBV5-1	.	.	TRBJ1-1	TGCGCCAGCAGCAGCGGGACACCGAACACTGAAGCTTTCTTT	CASSSGTPNTEAFF
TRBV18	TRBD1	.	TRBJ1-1	TGTGCCAGCTCATCACAGGGGGCGGGCACTGAAGCTTTCTTT	CASSSQGAGTEAFF
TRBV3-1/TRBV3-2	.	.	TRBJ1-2	TGTGCCAGCAGCGACTTGATGGGGTCGGGACAAGCTAACTATGGCTACACCTTC	CASSDLMGSGQANYGYTF
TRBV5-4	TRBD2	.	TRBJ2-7	TGTGCCAGCAGCCCGGCCGGGACTAGCGGGTACGAGCAGTACTTC	CASSPAGTSGYEQYF
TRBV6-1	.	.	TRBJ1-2	TGTGCCAGCAGTGAAGGCCAGGGCCCCTATGGCTACACCTTC	CASSEGQGPYGYTF